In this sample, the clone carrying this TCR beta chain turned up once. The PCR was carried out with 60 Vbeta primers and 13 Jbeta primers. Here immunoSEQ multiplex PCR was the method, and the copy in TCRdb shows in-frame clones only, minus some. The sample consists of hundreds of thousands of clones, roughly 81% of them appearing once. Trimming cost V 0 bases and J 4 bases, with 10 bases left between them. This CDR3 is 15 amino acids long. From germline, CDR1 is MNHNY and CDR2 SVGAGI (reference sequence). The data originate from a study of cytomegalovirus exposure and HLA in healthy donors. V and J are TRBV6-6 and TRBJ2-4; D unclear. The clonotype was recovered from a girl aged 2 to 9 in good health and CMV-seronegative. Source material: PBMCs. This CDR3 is CASSYSVRGKNIQYF. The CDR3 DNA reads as TGTGCCAGCAGTTACTCGGTCCGAGGAAAAAACATTCAGTACTTC.